The 3 T cell receptor beta chains given below trace back to one sample, sequenced in a study of blood T cell repertoires in COVID-19. Produced via immunoSEQ multiplex PCR; TCRdb's table is partial and in-frame only. Found here are under 200,000 clones, around four fifths of them singletons; the top ten hold roughly 0.91%. Sequenced sample: peripheral blood. The source of these receptors is a man in his 60s with COVID-19, enrolled during active disease.

DNA of the CDR3: TGTGCCAGTAGTATAGATGGAGGGAATCAGCCCCAGCATTTT. It is translated as CASSIDGGNQPQHF. The rearrangement joins TRBV19 to TRBJ1-5; D unresolved. The CDR3 loop spans 14 amino acids. The germline V and J ends were trimmed by 0 bases and 4 bases, with 7 bases remaining between them. CDR1 and CDR2 (germline): LNHDA, SQIVND (reference sequence). Full variable domain (rest looked up from reference TRBV19 and TRBJ1-5): DGGITQSPKYLFRKEGQNVTLSCEQNLNHDAMYWYRQDPGQGLRLIYYSQIVNDFQKGDIAEGYSVSREKKESFPLTVTSAQKNPTAFYLCASSIDGGNQPQHFGDGTRLSIL.

This sequence joins TRBV5-1 and TRBJ1-2, with 8 bases identical to TRBD1. The CDR3 runs to 14 residues. Germline V gives CDR1 SGHRS, CDR2 YFSETQ. V lost 3 bases to trimming and J lost 7 bases; unmatched junction nucleotides: 8. CDR3 sequence (DNA): TGCGCCAGCAGCTCACGAGGACAGGGACTTGGCTACACCTTC. It encodes CASSSRGQGLGYTF.

This rearrangement joins TRBV27 to TRBJ2-2; unclear D gene. Germline lookup yields CDR1 MNHEY and CDR2 SMNVEV (reference sequence). The CDR3 sequence is 14 residues long. The V end lost 3 bases, the J end lost 2 bases, and 7 bases lay between the germline ends. The CDR3 here is CASSFNSNTGELFF. In DNA, the CDR3 is TGTGCCAGCAGTTTTAACAGTAACACCGGGGAGCTGTTTTTT.